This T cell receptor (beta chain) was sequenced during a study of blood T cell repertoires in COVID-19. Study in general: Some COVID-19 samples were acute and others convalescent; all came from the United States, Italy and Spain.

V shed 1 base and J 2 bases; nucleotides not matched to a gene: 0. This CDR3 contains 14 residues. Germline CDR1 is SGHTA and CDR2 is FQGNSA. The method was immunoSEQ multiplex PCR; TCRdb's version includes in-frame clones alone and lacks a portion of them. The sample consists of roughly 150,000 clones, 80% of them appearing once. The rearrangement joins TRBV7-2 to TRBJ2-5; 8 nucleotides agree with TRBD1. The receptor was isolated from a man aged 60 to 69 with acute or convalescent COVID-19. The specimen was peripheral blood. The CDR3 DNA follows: TGTGCCAGCAGCTTAGGACAGGGGCAAGAGACCCAGTACTTC. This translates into CASSLGQGQETQYF.